This TCR beta chain came from a study of control samples from healthy donors and cancer patients. CDR1 is MNHEY and CDR2 is SMNVEV in the germline V gene (reference sequence). V lost 5 bases, J lost 1 base, and 11 bases lay in between. The CDR3 runs 14 residues. Only in-frame clones appear in the TCRdb table, and some are missing; sequencing was by immunoSEQ multiplex PCR. The data show just over 80,000 clones, roughly 89% seen once. This sequence originates from a man over 45 in good health. Sequencing was done on a sample of blood. The chain uses TRBV27 and TRBJ1-1, with a weak D call TRBD1 (5 bases). The CDR3 here is CASSLLGGNTEAFF. For the CDR3, the DNA is TGTGCCAGCAGTCTGTTGGGGGGGAACACTGAAGCTTTCTTT.